These T cell receptor beta chains were read from a single sample in a study of Ad26.COV2.S vaccination and SARS-CoV-2 variants. Profiled with immunoSEQ multiplex PCR; TCRdb holds only in-frame clones, not every one. Of 440,000 or so clones in the sample, 89% were seen once. Sequenced material: peripheral blood, taken in a trial of Ad26.COV2.S vaccine versus placebo. Source of these receptors: a person between 18 and 60 years old who received the Ad26.COV2.S COVID-19 vaccine or a placebo. Both conserved end residues are part of each CDR3.

length	J	V	CDR3
15	TRBJ1-4	TRBV24-1	CATSDPGQGAEKLFF
15	TRBJ2-5	TRBV5-1	CASSLEQGSRETQYF
19	TRBJ1-4	TRBV18	CASSPLYGGGSSTNEKLFF
15	TRBJ1-2	TRBV19	CASSILSQGVYGYTF
16	TRBJ1-2	TRBV7-9	CASSLPPQWENYGYTF
14	TRBJ1-5	TRBV2	CASSEEGGNQPQHF
16	TRBJ2-2	TRBV7-8	CASSLGSGQNTGELFF
13	TRBJ2-2	TRBV28	CASSLGTPGELFF
15	TRBJ2-5	TRBV3-1/TRBV3-2	CASSQGVVGGETQYF
15	TRBJ2-2	TRBV6-5	CASSYSPTNTGELFF
13	TRBJ2-5	TRBV11-2	CASSRGTKETQYF
15	TRBJ2-1	TRBV27	CASSLRTGGVNEQFF
15	TRBJ2-2	TRBV7-3	CASSLTSGRTGELFF
16	TRBJ1-2	TRBV6-5	CASSYTLGEEDYGYTF